This TCR beta chain was observed in a study of early T cells in non-severe SARS-CoV-2 infection. Study as a whole: The chains were unpaired, and the sequenced material was bulk RNA from unsorted whole blood.

Germline V gives CDR1 LNHDA, CDR2 SQIVND (reference sequence). Between the trimmed V and J ends, which lost 5 bases and 2 bases, there was a span of 23 bases. This CDR3 is 18 amino acids long. Concerning this clonotype: No antigen is known for it.

Unique molecular identifiers (one per individual cDNA molecule) were attached. TCRdb called the 5' RACE reads again in MiXCR, with one record for every CDR3 protein. The sample consists of 35,000 to 40,000 distinct CDR3 sequences, 8.5% to 10% of them appearing once. General study findings and limits: Matches to VDJdb favored anti-spike CD8 responses and missed private and CD4 specificities.

Sequenced input: whole blood. This sequence was found in an adult who was a healthcare worker with PCR-confirmed SARS-CoV-2 infection or an uninfected control (not recorded which). This chain joins TRBV19 and TRBJ2-3; D may match TRBD1 or TRBD2 (7 bases each). CDR3 DNA: TGTGCCAGTAGTCCTCGGGGAGGGGGCGCTCCCCACACAGATACGCAGTATTTT. It codes for CASSPRGGGAPHTDTQYF.